Reported below is one TCR beta chain. Its antigen is undetermined. The source of the sample is a study of T cells in Graves' hyperthyroidism and ophthalmopathy. Findings and limits, study-wide: Through a model of 13 V-J features, ophthalmopathy was separated from stable hyperthyroidism. Most expanded thyroid clonotypes above 0.001 also appeared in blood.

Regions amplified from RNA transcripts were the TCR beta CDR3 regions. HTBI primers were used for first-round RT-PCR of the TCR CDR3. TCRdb re-derived calls from the multiplex PCR reads in MiXCR, one entry per CDR3 protein. Altogether around 250,000 distinct CDR3 sequences are present, roughly 15% being singletons, with the ten largest covering more than 10%. Material: blood. This sequence originates from a woman in her forties with Graves' hyperthyroidism that later progressed to Graves' ophthalmopathy.

The CDR3 spells CASSGRVSTDTQYF. Written as DNA, the CDR3 is TGTGCCAGCAGCGGGAGAGTTAGCACAGATACGCAGTATTTT. The chain carries TRBV9 and TRBJ2-3, with D uncertain. This CDR3 spans 14 amino acids. The V end was cut by 3 bases, the J end by 0 bases, with 8 bases between. The germline V gene has CDR1 SGDLS and CDR2 YYNGEE.